The sequence of this T cell receptor (beta chain) was determined in a study of T cells in Graves' hyperthyroidism and ophthalmopathy. General observations from the study: Among clonotypes expanded in thyroid above 0.001, most were also found in blood.

It was RNA transcripts that yielded the amplified TCR beta CDR3 regions. An initial round of RT-PCR targeting the TCR CDR3 relied on the HTBI primer set. TCRdb fed the multiplex PCR reads into MiXCR, producing one record per CDR3 protein. The sample lists about 320,000 distinct CDR3 sequences; over 15% were seen once. Clinical symptoms, serum thyroxine and TRAb, thyroid ultrasound and orbital computed tomography were used for the diagnoses. Extraction of PBMCs used around 9.6 ml of fresh peripheral blood. The ends were cut back, 3 bases at V and 3 bases at J, with 15 bases in the middle. Germline CDR1 DFQATT, CDR2 SNEGSKA (reference sequence). The CDR3 runs 15 residues. As regards this clonotype: Its antigen remains unidentified.

This rearrangement joins TRBV20-1 to TRBJ2-4; weak D call: TRBD2 (5 bases). This TCR derives from a man aged 25-45 years with Graves' hyperthyroidism. The material sequenced was blood. The CDR3, as DNA: TGCAGTGCTAGCCCGGAGGCCCGAAGCAAAAACATTCAGTACTTC. Translation: CSASPEARSKNIQYF.